A selection of T cell receptor beta chains follows, all from one sample in a study of early T cells in non-severe SARS-CoV-2 infection. TCRdb called the 5' RACE reads again in MiXCR, with one record for every CDR3 protein. In the table there are 15,000 to 25,000 distinct CDR3 sequences, less than 5% of which are singletons. Sequencing was carried out using whole blood. The receptor source for this set is an adult who was a healthcare worker with PCR-confirmed SARS-CoV-2 infection or an uninfected control (not recorded which). CDR3s include the opening cysteine and the closing phenylalanine or tryptophan. A D gene is named only where the DNA matches it firmly. The size of a clone is reported for some rows only, either as once, few or many, or as a class for expanded clones.

>TRBV6-5|13|TRBJ1-6|many|TRBD1
TGTGCCAGCAGGTGGGACAGAAATTCACCCCTCCACTTT
CASRWDRNSPLHF
>TRBV18|13|TRBJ1-1|many|TRBD1
TGTGCCAGCTCACCGGGACAGGGGGCTGAAGCTTTCTTT
CASSPGQGAEAFF
>TRBV7-9|14|TRBJ1-4|many|.
TGTGCCAGCAGCTTGGGAGTCGGGAATGAAAAACTGTTTTTT
CASSLGVGNEKLFF
>TRBV6-2/TRBV6-3|14|TRBJ2-5|many|TRBD1
TGTGCCAGCAGTTACGGATCAGGGGGATACACCCAGTACTTC
CASSYGSGGYTQYF
>TRBV6-5|15|TRBJ2-3|.|.
TGTGCCAGCAGACGGGGGGCCCCCCCAACAGATACGCAGTATTTT
CASRRGAPPTDTQYF
>TRBV4-2|15|TRBJ2-1|many|TRBD2
TGTGCCAGCAGCCAAGGGACTAGCGGGGACAATGAGCAGTTCTTC
CASSQGTSGDNEQFF
>TRBV6-1|16|TRBJ2-7|many|.
TGTGCCAGCAGAGGGGGGGGCGGATACCAACTCTACGAGCAGTACTTC
CASRGGGGYQLYEQYF
>TRBV6-6|15|TRBJ1-5|many|TRBD1
TGTGCCAGCAGCGTCGGACAGGGAGGCAATCAGCCCCAGCATTTT
CASSVGQGGNQPQHF
>TRBV11-3|14|TRBJ2-5|few|.
TGTGCCAGCAGCTTAGGCGGACCCCAAGAGACCCAGTACTTC
CASSLGGPQETQYF
>TRBV7-9|15|TRBJ2-2|.|.
TGTGCCAGCAGCCGGCGGGACCTCCACACCGGGGAGCTGTTTTTT
CASSRRDLHTGELFF
>TRBV3-1|15|TRBJ2-7|many|TRBD2
TGTGCCAGCAGTGTCCGCCCGCGGGGGTTCTCCGAGCAGTACTTC
CASSVRPRGFSEQYF
>TRBV4-3|15|TRBJ2-1|many|.
TGCGCCAGCAGCCGGTTCGGGGGAATATACAATGAGCAGTTCTTC
CASSRFGGIYNEQFF
>TRBV1|19|TRBJ2-1|many|.
TGCACCAGCAGCCAGGGGTACCCCCATAGCGGGGGTTCCTACAATGAGCAGTTCTTC
CTSSQGYPHSGGSYNEQFF
>TRBV20-1|15|TRBJ1-5|medium-sized|TRBD1
TGCAGTGCTAGAGATGACAGGGTAGGGGATCAGCCCCAGCATTTT
CSARDDRVGDQPQHF
>TRBV5-4|15|TRBJ2-7|many|.
TGTGCCAGCAGCTATGAAGGACACAACTCCTACGAGCAGTACTTC
CASSYEGHNSYEQYF
>TRBV1|16|TRBJ2-7|medium-sized|.
TGCACCAGCAGCCAAGTCTCCCGGGGACAGAGGAACGAGCAGTACTTC
CTSSQVSRGQRNEQYF
>TRBV7-2|15|TRBJ2-7|many|TRBD1
TGTGCCAGCAGCCTTCTCGACAGGGAAGGCTACGAGCAGTACTTC
CASSLLDREGYEQYF
>TRBV19|18|TRBJ1-5|many|TRBD1
TGTGCCAGTAGGACACTGCCGGGACAGGGTTTTGGCAATCAGCCCCAGCATTTT
CASRTLPGQGFGNQPQHF
>TRBV7-2|15|TRBJ2-1|many|TRBD2
TGTGCCAGCAGCCTGACTAGCGGATCACACAATGAGCAGTTCTTC
CASSLTSGSHNEQFF
>TRBV19|16|TRBJ2-7|many|.
TGTGCCAGTAGTATTCTCCTCCGGGACACAACCTACGAGCAGTACTTC
CASSILLRDTTYEQYF
>TRBV20-1|13|TRBJ2-3|many|.
TGCAGTGCTAGTCCGGGTAGCACAGATACGCAGTATTTT
CSASPGSTDTQYF
>TRBV29-1|12|TRBJ1-2|many|.
TGCAGCGTTGACGAGCAAAACTATGGCTACACCTTC
CSVDEQNYGYTF
>TRBV20-1|11|TRBJ2-3|.|.
TGCAGTGCCGGTGACACAGATACGCAGTATTTT
CSAGDTDTQYF
>TRBV7-3|16|TRBJ2-3|many|TRBD1
TGTGCCAGCAGCTCCGACAGGGCAGGGAGAACAGATACGCAGTATTTT
CASSSDRAGRTDTQYF
>TRBV2|14|TRBJ1-2|many|.
TGTGCCAGCAGTGAAAGGCAGGGCGCTAGGGGCTACACCTTC
CASSERQGARGYTF
>TRBV23-1|19|TRBJ1-6|many|.
TGCGCCAGCAGTCAATCGAGGCCTGACCAGGGCTCCTATAATTCACCCCTCCACTTT
CASSQSRPDQGSYNSPLHF
>TRBV7-2|15|TRBJ1-4|many|.
TGTGCCAGCAGCTTAGTTGGGGGCTCAAGTGAAAAACTGTTTTTT
CASSLVGGSSEKLFF
>TRBV6-5|11|TRBJ2-5|few|.
TGTGCCAGCACCGAGGGAGAGACCCAGTACTTC
CASTEGETQYF
>TRBV19|12|TRBJ1-4|.|.
TGTGCCAGTATGAAGAGTTACGAAAAACTGTTTTTT
CASMKSYEKLFF
>TRBV29-1|15|TRBJ2-3|many|TRBD1
TGCAGCGCCGGCCCCGGGACAGGGGGCTCGGGTACGCAGTATTTT
CSAGPGTGGSGTQYF
>TRBV7-8|17|TRBJ1-2|medium-sized|TRBD1
TGTGCCAGCAGCGCCGACAGGGCCCTGAGTACTAACTATGGCTACACCTTC
CASSADRALSTNYGYTF
>TRBV6-1|14|TRBJ2-7|many|.
TGTGCCAGCAGTGAATCGAACAGGGCGTACGAGCAGTACTTC
CASSESNRAYEQYF
>TRBV7-8|16|TRBJ1-6|many|.
TGTGCCAGCAGCCCCGCCGGGACGGCGAGCAATTCACCCCTCCACTTT
CASSPAGTASNSPLHF
>TRBV18|14|TRBJ2-5|many|.
TGTGCCAGCTCCCGACAGAGCCCTGGAGAGACCCAGTACTTC
CASSRQSPGETQYF
>TRBV7-6|12|TRBJ1-6|many|.
TGTGCCAGCAGCCGGGTTAATTCACCCCTCCACTTT
CASSRVNSPLHF
>TRBV20-1|11|TRBJ2-1|many|.
TGCAGTGCGGAGGCCCTGGGTGAGCAGTTCTTC
CSAEALGEQFF
>TRBV11-2|15|TRBJ1-4|many|TRBD1
TGTGCCAGCAGCTTAGCAGGGACAGGGAGTGAAAAACTGTTTTTT
CASSLAGTGSEKLFF
>TRBV6-1|17|TRBJ2-2|many|TRBD2
TGTGCCAGCAGTGATCCAGCGGGGGGGCTTTTGTTTGGGGAGCTGTTTTTT
CASSDPAGGLLFGELFF
>TRBV20-1|15|TRBJ1-5|many|.
TGCAGTGCTAGTCTCCGAGGGGGGGGCAATCAGCCCCAGCATTTT
CSASLRGGGNQPQHF
>TRBV7-8|16|TRBJ2-3|many|.
TGTGCCAGCAGCTTAGTGGCGGGCACGAGCACAGATACGCAGTATTTT
CASSLVAGTSTDTQYF
>TRBV18|15|TRBJ2-2|.|.
TGTGCCAGCTCCCCGACCCAGAGAGTAACCGGGGAGCTGTTTTTT
CASSPTQRVTGELFF
>TRBV20-1|12|TRBJ2-7|many|.
TGCAGTACCCGGACCAACACCTACGAGCAGTACTTC
CSTRTNTYEQYF